This T cell receptor beta chain came from a study of cytomegalovirus exposure and HLA in healthy donors. As to this clone: Its antigen is undetermined.

Amplification used 60 Vbeta primers and 13 Jbeta primers. The method was immunoSEQ multiplex PCR; TCRdb's version includes in-frame clones alone and lacks a portion of them. The table lists 150,000 to 200,000 clones, roughly 73% of them singletons. The germline V and J ends were trimmed by 6 bases and 3 bases, with 11 bases remaining between them. This CDR3 is built from 13 residues. CDR1 and CDR2 (germline): MNHEY, SVGAGI. Study observations and caveats: Per a prior analysis, the majority of TCR beta V segments were productive roughly 87% or roughly 30% of the time. In a later analysis, a missense DCLRE1C variant was linked to TCR beta V- and J-gene trimming.

The chain carries TRBV6-5 and TRBJ1-2; no definite D call. The source material was PBMCs. The TCR was taken from a woman younger than 45 in good health and CMV-seronegative. The CDR3 loop is CASSPDGDYGYTF. The CDR3, as DNA: TGTGCCAGCAGCCCCGACGGAGACTATGGCTACACCTTC.